Included here is one T cell receptor beta chain sequence, with context. Germline V gene data show CDR1 as SQVTM and CDR2 as ANQGSEA. Trimming took 6 bases from V and 1 from J; bases not matched to a gene: 8. This CDR3 is 14 amino acids long. TCRdb reanalysed the 5' RACE reads using MiXCR and keeps one entry per CDR3 protein. The sample consists of 500,000 to 650,000 distinct CDR3 sequences, about 13% of them appearing once. The sample is drawn from a study of T cells after yellow fever vaccination. Overall study context: Low-cell-number fractions underwent preparation using SMART-Seq v4 Ultra Low Input.

The starting material was PBMCs, obtained on the day of the yellow fever booster vaccination. This receptor was obtained from a man aged 30 to 39 who received the YFV17D yellow fever vaccine. V gene TRBV29-1 combines with J gene TRBJ1-2; 7 bases map to TRBD1. The DNA of the CDR3 is TGCAGCGTCGGCGACAGGGCTTATAACTATGGCTACACCTTC. Encoded protein: CSVGDRAYNYGYTF. The whole variable domain, filled in from reference TRBV29-1 and TRBJ1-2, reads SAVISQKPSRDICQRGTSLTIQCQVDSQVTMMFWYRQQPGQSLTLIATANQGSEATYESGFVIDKFPISRPNLTFSTLTVSNMSPEDSSIYLCSVGDRAYNYGYTFGSGTRLTVV.